A selection of T cell receptor beta chains follows, all from one sample in a study of OX40 agonist ivuxolimab in advanced cancers. The protocol was immunoSEQ multiplex PCR, while the TCRdb copy is restricted to in-frame clones and leaves out a portion. The repertoire has around 95,000 clones, 90% of them found once; the top ten carry more than 0.15%. The sample here was CD4+ or CD8+ T cells sorted from blood, taken in a trial of the OX40 agonist ivuxolimab. These receptors all stem from an adult with an advanced solid tumor such as melanoma, head and neck, liver or kidney cancer. Each CDR3 is given with its conserved first and last residue. The order of the fields is V gene, clone size, J gene, CDR3 protein. Size is stated for part of the rows, as once, few or many counts, or as a class when the clone is expanded.

v_call: TRBV9
clone_size: NA
j_call: TRBJ1-1
cdr3_aa: CASSVEQGGTEAFF

v_call: TRBV5-8
clone_size: NA
j_call: TRBJ2-1
cdr3_aa: CASSLGVGTDSYNEQFF

v_call: TRBV5-1
clone_size: once
j_call: TRBJ2-3
cdr3_aa: CANSLASGSTDTQYF

v_call: TRBV11-2
clone_size: NA
j_call: TRBJ1-6
cdr3_aa: CASSLGRENSPLHF

v_call: TRBV9
clone_size: once
j_call: TRBJ2-3
cdr3_aa: CASSREDTQYF

v_call: TRBV18
clone_size: NA
j_call: TRBJ1-1
cdr3_aa: CASSLRQGGNTEAFF

v_call: TRBV19
clone_size: NA
j_call: TRBJ1-5
cdr3_aa: CASSIPYSNQPQHF

v_call: TRBV5-1
clone_size: NA
j_call: TRBJ1-3
cdr3_aa: CASSFGTGEFGRNTIYF

v_call: TRBV11-2
clone_size: NA
j_call: TRBJ2-7
cdr3_aa: CASSSDLRTSGGAREQYF

v_call: TRBV23-1
clone_size: NA
j_call: TRBJ2-4
cdr3_aa: CASSQSRDRVAAKNIQYF

v_call: TRBV2
clone_size: NA
j_call: TRBJ1-5
cdr3_aa: CASSLRTGAVQPQHF

v_call: TRBV6-4
clone_size: NA
j_call: TRBJ2-2
cdr3_aa: CASSPDLNTGELFF

v_call: TRBV4-1
clone_size: few
j_call: TRBJ2-1
cdr3_aa: CASSQDRQSRAFF

v_call: TRBV14
clone_size: NA
j_call: TRBJ1-2
cdr3_aa: CASSLAGTGEQGYTF

v_call: TRBV10-1
clone_size: NA
j_call: TRBJ2-3
cdr3_aa: CASSGASGGGLGTQYF

v_call: TRBV19
clone_size: few
j_call: TRBJ2-1
cdr3_aa: CASSNYNEQFF

v_call: TRBV2
clone_size: NA
j_call: TRBJ1-5
cdr3_aa: CASRRGSQSNQPQHF

v_call: TRBV6-5
clone_size: NA
j_call: TRBJ2-3
cdr3_aa: CASSSWTATDTQYF

v_call: TRBV5-1
clone_size: once
j_call: TRBJ2-3
cdr3_aa: CVTRPGGVTDTQYF

v_call: TRBV5-1
clone_size: NA
j_call: TRBJ2-1
cdr3_aa: CASSWGGNEQFF

v_call: TRBV29-1
clone_size: NA
j_call: TRBJ1-5
cdr3_aa: CSAQTGGDQPQHF

v_call: TRBV29-1
clone_size: NA
j_call: TRBJ2-2
cdr3_aa: CSVLGMSLTGELFF

v_call: TRBV6-1
clone_size: once
j_call: TRBJ1-4
cdr3_aa: CASRGPNEKLFF

v_call: TRBV11-2
clone_size: NA
j_call: TRBJ2-7
cdr3_aa: CASSLGYRPYEQYF

v_call: TRBV6-1
clone_size: NA
j_call: TRBJ1-1
cdr3_aa: CASKAPITRNTEAFF

v_call: TRBV19
clone_size: NA
j_call: TRBJ2-7
cdr3_aa: CASSIGPPYEQYF

v_call: TRBV7-3
clone_size: NA
j_call: TRBJ2-3
cdr3_aa: CASSLSLAGGPDTQYF

v_call: TRBV7-9
clone_size: NA
j_call: TRBJ1-1
cdr3_aa: CASSQTGSGTEAFF

v_call: TRBV2
clone_size: once
j_call: TRBJ2-3
cdr3_aa: CASSERAGDLTDTQYF

v_call: TRBV6-1
clone_size: NA
j_call: TRBJ1-2
cdr3_aa: CASSENPGQTYGYTF

v_call: TRBV7-6
clone_size: NA
j_call: TRBJ2-3
cdr3_aa: CASSFAVGGNTDTQYF

v_call: TRBV27
clone_size: NA
j_call: TRBJ2-6
cdr3_aa: CASSLFRQVTGANVLTF

v_call: TRBV9
clone_size: once
j_call: TRBJ1-5
cdr3_aa: CASSVDGQGSQPQHF

v_call: TRBV7-8
clone_size: NA
j_call: TRBJ1-6
cdr3_aa: CASSLRTGFFTYNSPLHF

v_call: TRBV6-5
clone_size: NA
j_call: TRBJ2-2
cdr3_aa: CASTVGAGTGELFF

v_call: TRBV5-1
clone_size: NA
j_call: TRBJ1-3
cdr3_aa: CASSGGPGGSGNTIYF

v_call: TRBV19
clone_size: NA
j_call: TRBJ1-2
cdr3_aa: CASSPQGYGYTF

v_call: TRBV10-3
clone_size: NA
j_call: TRBJ1-2
cdr3_aa: CAISAQADYGYTF

v_call: TRBV6-1
clone_size: NA
j_call: TRBJ1-2
cdr3_aa: CASSEAWGNPYGYTF

v_call: TRBV19
clone_size: NA
j_call: TRBJ1-5
cdr3_aa: CAINRGPNQPQHF

v_call: TRBV5-1
clone_size: once
j_call: TRBJ2-1
cdr3_aa: CASSLAIAGALNEQFF

v_call: TRBV5-1
clone_size: NA
j_call: TRBJ2-1
cdr3_aa: CASRAGSTYNEQFF

v_call: TRBV6-5
clone_size: NA
j_call: TRBJ2-7
cdr3_aa: CASSYSPDRGGEQYF

v_call: TRBV6-4
clone_size: few
j_call: TRBJ1-1
cdr3_aa: CASSPTKGGTEAFF

v_call: TRBV13
clone_size: NA
j_call: TRBJ2-7
cdr3_aa: CASSLGGTDYEQYF

v_call: TRBV23-1
clone_size: NA
j_call: TRBJ1-2
cdr3_aa: CASSQSNRGVYGYTF

v_call: TRBV7-8
clone_size: NA
j_call: TRBJ2-3
cdr3_aa: CASSRTDTQYF

v_call: TRBV19
clone_size: NA
j_call: TRBJ2-1
cdr3_aa: CASRGLDSFEYEQFF

v_call: TRBV5-1
clone_size: once
j_call: TRBJ1-5
cdr3_aa: CASSFGGDNQPQHF

v_call: TRBV15
clone_size: few
j_call: TRBJ2-7
cdr3_aa: CATSRGASGSRDF

v_call: TRBV10-3
clone_size: NA
j_call: TRBJ2-1
cdr3_aa: CAIRNGEYNEQFF